This T cell receptor beta chain was sequenced during a study of shared clonotypes between healthy human individuals (dated by TCRdb to the early 2020s). Some background on the complete study: A couple of women and a few men aged 18 to 49 years were included in the cohort. Each donor's leukapheresis produced roughly between roughly 0.94 and 9.5 billion PBMCs. To estimate repertoire size and how much clonotypes are shared between individuals, the study performed deep sequencing of blood TCR repertoires from five healthy adults. To increase sequencing depth and limit assay-specific biases, different laboratories used diverse techniques to prepare libraries and sequence TCR repertoires. For each donor, three plates each were used for CD4 naive and CD4 memory, two plates were used for CD8 naive, and one plate was used for CD8 memory.

Ends trimmed: V by 4 bases, J by 8 bases; bases unmatched to a gene: 9. Measured from the cysteine to the phenylalanine, the CDR3 is 15 residues long. Of the read, only the CDR3 DNA is kept; its 45 bases are in frame from base 1. For CDR1 and CDR2, the germline V gene lists SGHAT and FQNNGV. Comments on this clone: No antigen is known for it. No much larger clone is present one base from it, and per-base qualities are unavailable.

Using the deep immunoSEQ assay, multiplex PCR amplified TCR CDR3 regions from genomic DNA. Genomic DNA extracted from each cell subset was distributed evenly over all wells of several immunoSEQ 96-well plates, and each plate served as one replicate. Each replicate PCR for sorted subsets received around 200 ng genomic DNA, equal to 28,000 or so T cell genomes. The purified libraries were quantified using a Qubit 3.0 fluorometer, sized with a Bioanalyzer 2100, and then quantified again using the KAPA Library Quantification kit. A separate single-read 150-cycle Illumina NextSeq 550 flow cell was used to sequence each immunoSEQ 96-well plate. The source study handled its data this way. Because the immunoSEQ output included only junctional sequences and no quality scores, the filtering could not be the same as the filtering used for full-length reads. Sequences were annotated with PyIR, a Python wrapper for IgBLAST v1.9, using IMGT germline references to assign V/J genes and CDR3. Reads with weak V/J assignments (E-value above 1e-6), missing CDR3, stop codons, out-of-frame junctions, or ambiguous translated residues were removed. V3J clonotypes were defined as sequences sharing the same inferred V gene, J gene, and CDR3 amino acid sequence. The percentage overlap between two repertoires was calculated by dividing the number of shared unique clonotypes by the size of the smaller repertoire. Repertoire richness was assessed with RTK rarefaction, the Chao1 estimator, and Recon v2.1 estimates of unobserved clonotypes. Generation probabilities were computed with OLGA for all TCRbeta clonotypes obtained by the gDNA method from four donors. TCRdb took over this immuneACCESS table, retaining in-frame rearrangements with V and J assigned. Such tables are incomplete; in checked studies, under half of the missing clones stem from an unresolved V gene, and the remainder is unexplained. V, J and clone size reflect that table, while D and trimming were determined from the DNA. Within this sample are roughly 2.5 million clones, with more than 80% of them counted one time only. About 0.13% of the sample is in the top ten clones.

Donors were healthy HIV-negative adults with no recently reported acute infections or vaccinations. Every donor was a Caucasian adult living in Nashville, Tennessee, USA. Magnetic negative selection was used to enrich CD4+ T cells, after which naive cells were positively selected on CD45RA and the negative fraction became the memory subset. Blood was collected by leukapheresis, and PBMCs were isolated by Ficoll-Histopaque density gradient centrifugation and then cryopreserved in liquid nitrogen vapor phase. Analytical flow cytometry was used to check the purity and quantity of each magnetically sorted T cell population. Each sorted fraction had its genomic DNA isolated and then quantified by UV absorbance on a Nanodrop 2000c. Overall results and qualifications from the work: Pairwise subsampling indicated that sequencing depth was expected to affect the degree of clonotype sharing among donors. Because the study included only a small number of donors, the genetic and exposure-history diversity represented was limited. Compared with non-shared clonotypes, the clonotypes found in all four sorted-subset donors had higher generation probabilities. Sampling was limited to blood, and TCR repertoires in tissue likely differ from TCR repertoires in blood. Naive subsets generally had larger estimated clonotype richness than memory subsets. Rarefaction of sorted-subset datasets indicated incomplete sequencing despite the large sequencing depth. About 5% of naive CD4, more than 3% of naive CD8, about 2.5% of memory CD4, and about 0.4% of memory CD8 clonotypes were shared across several donors.

Sample: naive CD4+ T cells sorted from blood. This specimen's cell subset or site label, interpreted: CD45RA+ positively selected. This sequence was found in a man aged 18 to 30 in good health. The rearrangement combines TRBV11-2 with TRBJ1-4; TRBD1 lines up with 8 middle nucleotides. Here is the DNA: TGTGCCAGCAGCTCCTCAGGGGGCAAAGCGGAAAAACTGTTTTTT. It translates to CASSSSGGKAEKLFF. When the CDR3 is completed using the reference TRBV11-2 and TRBJ1-4 genes on either side, the full variable domain is EAGVAQSPRYKIIEKRQSVAFWCNPISGHATLYWYQQILGQGPKLLIQFQNNGVVDDSQLPKDRFSAERLKGVDSTLKIQPAKLEDSAVYLCASSSSGGKAEKLFFGSGTQLSVL.